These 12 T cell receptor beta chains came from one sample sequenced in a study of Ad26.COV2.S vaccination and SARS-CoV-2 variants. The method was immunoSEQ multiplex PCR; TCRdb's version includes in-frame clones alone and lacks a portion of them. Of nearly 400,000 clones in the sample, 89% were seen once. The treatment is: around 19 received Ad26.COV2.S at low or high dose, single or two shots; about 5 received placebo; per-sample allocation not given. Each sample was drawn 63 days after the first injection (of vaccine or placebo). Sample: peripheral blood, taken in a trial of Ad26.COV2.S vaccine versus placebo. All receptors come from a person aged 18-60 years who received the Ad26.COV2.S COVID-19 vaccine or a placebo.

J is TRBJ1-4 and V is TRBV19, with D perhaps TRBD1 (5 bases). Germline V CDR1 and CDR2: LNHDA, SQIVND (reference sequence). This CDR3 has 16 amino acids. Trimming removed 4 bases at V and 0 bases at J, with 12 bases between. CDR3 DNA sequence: TGTGCCAGTAGTAGGGGCGGGATTGCAACTAATGAAAAACTGTTTTTT. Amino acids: CASSRGGIATNEKLFF.

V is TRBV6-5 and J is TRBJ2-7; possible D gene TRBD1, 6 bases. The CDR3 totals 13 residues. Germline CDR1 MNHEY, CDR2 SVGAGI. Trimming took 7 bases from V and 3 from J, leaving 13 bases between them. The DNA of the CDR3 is TGTGCCAGCACTCTGTGGGACAACTACGAGCAGTACTTC. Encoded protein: CASTLWDNYEQYF.

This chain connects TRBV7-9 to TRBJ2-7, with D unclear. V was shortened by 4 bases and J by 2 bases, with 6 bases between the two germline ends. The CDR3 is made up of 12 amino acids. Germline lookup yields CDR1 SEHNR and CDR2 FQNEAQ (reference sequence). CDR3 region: CASSYGPYEQYF. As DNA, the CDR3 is TGTGCCAGCAGCTACGGTCCCTACGAGCAGTACTTC.

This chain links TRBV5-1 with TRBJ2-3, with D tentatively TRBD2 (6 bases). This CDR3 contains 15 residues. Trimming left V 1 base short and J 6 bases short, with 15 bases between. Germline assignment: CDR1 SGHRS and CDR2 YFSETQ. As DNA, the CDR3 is TGCGCCAGCAGCTTGTATGGCGGGATCGCGGATACGCAGTATTTT. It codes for CASSLYGGIADTQYF.

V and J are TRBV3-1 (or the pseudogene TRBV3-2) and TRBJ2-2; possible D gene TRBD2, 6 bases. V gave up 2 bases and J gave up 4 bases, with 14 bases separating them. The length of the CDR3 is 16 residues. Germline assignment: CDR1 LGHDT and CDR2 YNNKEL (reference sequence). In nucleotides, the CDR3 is TGTGCCAGCAGCCAATTCGGGGGAGGTGCCACCGGGGAGCTGTTTTTT. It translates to CASSQFGGGATGELFF.

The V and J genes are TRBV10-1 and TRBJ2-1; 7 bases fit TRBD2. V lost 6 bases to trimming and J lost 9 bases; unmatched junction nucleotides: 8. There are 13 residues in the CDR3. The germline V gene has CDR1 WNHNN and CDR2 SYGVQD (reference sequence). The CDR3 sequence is CASSTSAGSEQFF. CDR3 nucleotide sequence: TGCGCCAGCAGCACTAGCGCCGGGAGTGAGCAGTTCTTC.

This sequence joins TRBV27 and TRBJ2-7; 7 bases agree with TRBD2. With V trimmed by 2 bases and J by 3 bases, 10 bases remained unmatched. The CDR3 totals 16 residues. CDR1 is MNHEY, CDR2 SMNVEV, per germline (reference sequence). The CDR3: CASSLGPPGGGYEQYF. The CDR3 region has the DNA TGTGCCAGCAGTTTAGGGCCCCCGGGGGGAGGCTACGAGCAGTACTTC.

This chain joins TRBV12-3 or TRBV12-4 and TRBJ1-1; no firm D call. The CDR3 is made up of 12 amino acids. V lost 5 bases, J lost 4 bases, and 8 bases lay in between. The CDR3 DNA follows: TGTGCCAGCAGTCAGGACCTCACTGAAGCTTTCTTT. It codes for CASSQDLTEAFF.

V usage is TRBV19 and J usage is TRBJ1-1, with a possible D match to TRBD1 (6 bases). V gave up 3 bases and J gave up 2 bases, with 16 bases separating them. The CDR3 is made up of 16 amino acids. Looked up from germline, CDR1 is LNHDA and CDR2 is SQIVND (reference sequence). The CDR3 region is CASSIYPGAGNTEAFF. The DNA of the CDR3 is TGTGCCAGTAGTATCTATCCGGGGGCTGGAAACACTGAAGCTTTCTTT. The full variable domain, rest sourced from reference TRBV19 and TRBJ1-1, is DGGITQSPKYLFRKEGQNVTLSCEQNLNHDAMYWYRQDPGQGLRLIYYSQIVNDFQKGDIAEGYSVSREKKESFPLTVTSAQKNPTAFYLCASSIYPGAGNTEAFFGQGTRLTVV.

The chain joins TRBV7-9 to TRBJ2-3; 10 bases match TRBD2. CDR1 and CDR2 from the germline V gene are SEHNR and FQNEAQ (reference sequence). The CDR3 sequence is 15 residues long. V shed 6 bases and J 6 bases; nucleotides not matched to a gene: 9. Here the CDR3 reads CASRSSGRAGDTQYF. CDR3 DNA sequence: TGTGCCAGCAGATCAAGCGGGAGGGCCGGGGATACGCAGTATTTT.

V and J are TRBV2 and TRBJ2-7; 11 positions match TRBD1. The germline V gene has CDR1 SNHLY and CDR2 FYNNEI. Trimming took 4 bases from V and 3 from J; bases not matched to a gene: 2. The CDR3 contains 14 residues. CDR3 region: CASSGTGGVYEQYF. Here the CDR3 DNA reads TGTGCCAGCAGTGGGACAGGGGGCGTCTACGAGCAGTACTTC.

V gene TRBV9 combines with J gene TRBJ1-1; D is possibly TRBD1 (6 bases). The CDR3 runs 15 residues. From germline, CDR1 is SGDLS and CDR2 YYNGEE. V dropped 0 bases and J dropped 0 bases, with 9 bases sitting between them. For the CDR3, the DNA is TGTGCCAGCAGCGTAGACCAGGGGATGAACACTGAAGCTTTCTTT. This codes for CASSVDQGMNTEAFF. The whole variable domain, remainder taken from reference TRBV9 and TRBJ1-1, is DSGVTQTPKHLITATGQRVTLRCSPRSGDLSVYWYQQSLDQGLQFLIQYYNGEERAKGNILERFSAQQFPDLHSELNLSSLELGDSALYFCASSVDQGMNTEAFFGQGTRLTVV.